This T cell receptor (beta chain) emerged from a study of long-term antiretroviral therapy in people with HIV. Sequencing used immunoSEQ v3.0 at survey level. The protocol was immunoSEQ multiplex PCR, while the TCRdb copy is restricted to in-frame clones and leaves out a portion. The sample contains about 33,000 clones, about 95% of which appear only once. V was cut by 5 bases and J by 5 bases, with 12 bases left in between. The CDR3 loop spans 12 amino acids. CDR1 GTSNPN and CDR2 SVGIG come from the germline V gene (reference sequence). The sequenced sample was unsorted PBMCs, obtained approximately 6.8 years after starting antiretroviral therapy. This receptor was taken from a man younger than 40 with HIV. The chain uses TRBV30 and TRBJ1-1; no reliable D call. The CDR3 here is CAWLPFRTEAFF. The CDR3 DNA reads TGTGCCTGGCTCCCTTTCAGGACTGAAGCTTTCTTT.